The 30 T cell receptor beta chains listed next were all sequenced from one sample in a study of immune evolution from preneoplasia to lung adenocarcinoma. Assay used: immunoSEQ multiplex PCR; TCRdb lists only in-frame clones, some missing. The table has fewer than 4,500 clones, approximately 85% seen once. Sequencing used FFPE invasive lung adenocarcinoma tissue. The receptors originated from a person aged 45 to 59 with lung adenocarcinoma.

The chain carries TRBV6-1 and TRBJ2-3, with 13 bases that match TRBD2. V shed 4 bases, J shed 4 bases, and the junction held 2 bases outside the gene matches. Germline CDR1 is MNHNS and CDR2 is SASEGT. The length of the CDR3 is 15 residues. CDR3 coding DNA: TGTGCCAGCAGTGGGACTAGCGGGGGATCAGATACGCAGTATTTT. Translating gives CASSGTSGGSDTQYF.

The chain links TRBV6-1 to TRBJ2-2; D may match TRBD1 or TRBD2 (5 bases each). Trimming left V 2 bases short and J 6 bases short, with 10 bases between. The germline CDR1 and CDR2 sequences are MNHNS and SASEGT. CDR3 length equals 14 residues. DNA of the CDR3: TGTGCCAGCAGTGAAAACGGGGACGCCGGGGAGCTGTTTTTT. This gives the protein CASSENGDAGELFF.

The chain has TRBV18 and TRBJ2-3; 9 bases line up with TRBD1. The junction had 8 bases not matched to a gene; V was cut back by 3 bases and J by 1 base. Germline values: CDR1 KGHSH, CDR2 LQKENI. The CDR3 spans 17 residues. CDR3 in amino acids: CASSPAGTGTGTDTQYF. The CDR3 DNA sequence: TGTGCCAGCTCACCGGCCGGGACAGGGACTGGCACAGATACGCAGTATTTT.

This clone appeared a single time. The genes are TRBV15 and TRBJ2-1; D gene uncertain. Germline assignment: CDR1 LNHNV and CDR2 YYDKDF (reference sequence). There are 16 residues in the CDR3. V lost 0 bases, J lost 0 bases, and 9 bases lay in between. The CDR3 spells CATSRDSARSYNEQFF. The CDR3 DNA sequence: TGTGCCACCAGCAGAGATTCGGCACGCTCCTACAATGAGCAGTTCTTC.

V usage is TRBV19 and J usage is TRBJ2-7; D is unclear. V was trimmed by 4 bases and J by 0 bases, leaving 7 bases between them. The V gene's germline CDR1 is LNHDA and CDR2 SQIVND (reference sequence). The CDR3 loop spans 13 amino acids. CDR3 in amino acids: CASSSSISYEQYF. CDR3 nucleotide sequence: TGTGCCAGTAGTAGTAGCATCTCCTACGAGCAGTACTTC.

The chain has TRBV5-8 and TRBJ2-6, with no clear D. Trimming took 4 bases from V and 4 from J, leaving 12 bases between them. The CDR3 contains 15 residues. Germline V CDR1 and CDR2: SGHTS, YDEGEE. The CDR3 sequence: CASSPERPGANVLTF. Here the CDR3 DNA reads TGTGCCAGCAGCCCGGAAAGGCCCGGGGCCAACGTCCTGACTTTC. Full variable domain (missing parts from reference TRBV5-8 and TRBJ2-6): EAGVTQSPTHLIKTRGQQATLRCSPISGHTSVYWYQQALGLGLQFLLWYDEGEERNRGNFPPRFSGRQFPNYSSELNVNALELEDSALYLCASSPERPGANVLTFGAGSRLTVL.

The chain joins TRBV15 to TRBJ2-3; TRBD2 matches at 7 bases. Germline loops: CDR1 LNHNV, CDR2 YYDKDF (reference sequence). V was pared by 5 bases and J by 2 bases, with 13 bases of the junction left unmatched. The CDR3 sequence is 17 residues long. The CDR3 DNA follows: TGTGCCACCAGCGCACCTGGAACGGGGGGTCTCACAGATACGCAGTATTTT. Translated: CATSAPGTGGLTDTQYF.

This chain links TRBV6-1 with TRBJ2-7, with 7 bases matching TRBD2. CDR1 is MNHNS, CDR2 SASEGT, per germline. This CDR3 has 14 residues. V dropped 5 bases and J dropped 7; count of bases not matched to a gene: 11. The CDR3 reads CASSQGTGLPEQYF. The CDR3 DNA sequence: TGTGCCAGCAGTCAAGGGACGGGACTACCTGAGCAGTACTTC.

The chain links TRBV11-3 to TRBJ2-1; possibly TRBD1 for D (6 bases). The V gene lost 3 bases and the J gene lost 9 bases, with 12 bases spanning the gap. From germline, CDR1 is SGHNT and CDR2 YENEEA. The CDR3 extends over 13 amino acids. CDR3 sequence: CASSFRTGSEQFF. CDR3 DNA: TGTGCCAGCAGCTTCCGAACAGGGTCTGAGCAGTTCTTC.

The V gene is TRBV7-9, the J gene TRBJ2-3; the D is unclear. This CDR3 has 13 residues. Trimming stripped 0 bases from V and 6 bases from J, with 7 bases between. Looked up from germline, CDR1 is SEHNR and CDR2 is FQNEAQ (reference sequence). This CDR3 is CASSLAFGDTQYF. DNA of the CDR3: TGTGCCAGCAGCTTAGCCTTCGGGGATACGCAGTATTTT. The full variable domain, in which reference TRBV7-9 and TRBJ2-3 provide the parts outside the CDR3, is DTGVSQNPRHKITKRGQNVTFRCDPISEHNRLYWYRQTLGQGPEFLTYFQNEAQLEKSRLLSDRFSAERPKGSFSTLEIQRTEQGDSAMYLCASSLAFGDTQYFGPGTRLTVL.

The genes are TRBV7-9 and TRBJ2-3; 12 bases are shared with TRBD1. CDR3 size: 15 residues. With 3 bases clipped from V and 6 bases from J, the junction kept 4 bases outside the gene matches. The germline gives CDR1 SEHNR, CDR2 FQNEAQ (reference sequence). DNA for the CDR3: TGTGCCAGCAGCTTGGGACAGGGGGCCTCTGATACGCAGTATTTT. Translated, it gives CASSLGQGASDTQYF.

The chain combines TRBV10-3 with TRBJ2-5; 11 bases agree with TRBD1. V gave up 6 bases and J gave up 4 bases; unmatched junction bases: 7. There are 15 residues in the CDR3. CDR1 and CDR2 (germline): ENHRY, SYGVKD. CDR3 bases: TGTGCCATCAGAGTCGGACAGGGGGCTGGAGAGACCCAGTACTTC. It encodes CAIRVGQGAGETQYF.

V and J are TRBV11-2 and TRBJ1-2; 7 bases agree with TRBD1. Germline loops: CDR1 SGHAT, CDR2 FQNNGV. V lost 2 bases to trimming and J lost 4 bases; unmatched junction nucleotides: 4. The CDR3 is 14 amino acids. In DNA, the CDR3 is TGTGCCAGCAGCTTAACAGGGGCGAGCTATGGCTACACCTTC. Translating gives CASSLTGASYGYTF.

Details on this clone: Different DNA sequences within this sample yield the same CDR3. The chain is built from TRBV19 and TRBJ2-2; a weak D match, TRBD2 (7 bases). Germline V gene sequence: CDR1 LNHDA, CDR2 SQIVND (reference sequence). The V end was cut by 2 bases, the J end by 0 bases, with 13 bases between. This CDR3 spans 17 amino acids. The CDR3 sequence is CASSIWGGRANTGELFF. The DNA of the CDR3 is TGTGCCAGTAGTATATGGGGGGGCAGGGCGAACACCGGGGAGCTGTTTTTT.

V is TRBV19 and J is TRBJ2-6; 9 positions agree with TRBD1. The CDR3 is made up of 18 amino acids. Losses at the gene ends were 5 bases for V and 1 base for J; bases not matched to a gene: 9. Germline CDR1 and CDR2: LNHDA and SQIVND (reference sequence). CDR3 loop: CASSVSETGGSGANVLTF. CDR3 in DNA: TGTGCCAGTAGTGTCTCCGAGACAGGGGGGTCTGGGGCCAACGTCCTGACTTTC.

The rearrangement joins TRBV6-4 to TRBJ2-2; no firm D call. In germline, CDR1 is MRHNA, CDR2 SNTAGT. The CDR3 runs to 13 residues. V lost 2 bases and J 3 bases, leaving 4 bases between the germline ends. CDR3: CASSDRDTGELFF. The CDR3 DNA reads as TGTGCCAGCAGTGACAGGGACACCGGGGAGCTGTTTTTT.

As to this clone: A read error may account for a junction end that differs from germline. The rearrangement uses TRBV9 and TRBJ1-4, with D perhaps TRBD1 (6 bases). Germline CDR1 reads SGDLS; CDR2 reads YYNGEE. The length of the CDR3 is 13 residues. The CDR3, as DNA: TGTACCAGCAGCGTAGAGGGGGGTCGGGAACTGTTTTTT. It translates to CTSSVEGGRELFF.

The rearrangement links TRBV6-5 to TRBJ2-3, with D possibly matching TRBD1 (6 bases). V gave up 2 bases and J gave up 5 bases, with 14 bases separating them. The CDR3 has 15 residues. Looked up from germline, CDR1 is MNHEY and CDR2 is SVGAGI. The CDR3 DNA sequence: TGTGCCAGCAGTTACAAAGGGGGTGATAGAGATACGCAGTATTTT. The encoded protein is CASSYKGGDRDTQYF.

The chain is built from TRBV2 and TRBJ2-5, with 11 nucleotides matching TRBD1. Germline trimming cut 3 bases from V and 5 bases from J; bases unmatched to any gene: 2. The length of the CDR3 is 14 residues. The germline V gene encodes CDR1 SNHLY and CDR2 FYNNEI. The CDR3 here is CASSEDRGLETQYF. CDR3 nucleotides: TGTGCCAGCAGTGAGGACAGGGGGCTGGAGACCCAGTACTTC.

This chain uses TRBV5-1 with TRBJ2-1, with D hard to call. From germline, CDR1 is SGHRS and CDR2 YFSETQ. The length of the CDR3 is 13 residues. Trimming stripped 4 bases from V and 0 bases from J, with 5 bases between. CDR3 sequence: CASSENSYNEQFF. The CDR3 DNA follows: TGCGCCAGCAGCGAGAACTCCTACAATGAGCAGTTCTTC.

Worth noting for this clone: This CDR3 is also generated by other DNA sequences in the sample. The V and J genes are TRBV6-5 and TRBJ1-4; perhaps TRBD1 as D (6 bases). Trimming removed 2 bases from V and 5 bases from J, with 12 bases in between. CDR1 and CDR2 (germline): MNHEY, SVGAGI. The CDR3 spans 15 residues. CDR3 amino acids: CASSYTTGENEKLFF. CDR3 nucleotide sequence: TGTGCCAGCAGTTACACGACAGGCGAAAATGAAAAACTGTTTTTT.

This clone has a handful of counts. The CDR3 region is CASSLDQGGSQPQHF. DNA for the CDR3: TGCGCCAGCAGCTTGGACCAGGGAGGGAGTCAGCCCCAGCATTTT. The V call is TRBV5-1, the J call TRBJ1-5, with D perhaps matching TRBD1 (5 bases). The germline gives CDR1 SGHRS, CDR2 YFSETQ. The CDR3 is 15 amino acids. The V gene lost 0 bases and the J gene lost 6 bases, with 13 bases spanning the gap.

The chain uses TRBV19 and TRBJ2-1; TRBD2 aligns across 16 bases. J lost 10 bases, V lost 1 base, and 7 bases had no gene match. In germline, CDR1 is LNHDA, CDR2 SQIVND (reference sequence). CDR3 length equals 17 residues. The CDR3 nucleotides read TGTGCCAGTAGTATAGTTGGGACTAGCGGGAGGGTCAGAGAGCAGTTCTTC. Translating gives CASSIVGTSGRVREQFF. Looking up the rest from reference TRBV19 and TRBJ2-1 gives the full variable domain: DGGITQSPKYLFRKEGQNVTLSCEQNLNHDAMYWYRQDPGQGLRLIYYSQIVNDFQKGDIAEGYSVSREKKESFPLTVTSAQKNPTAFYLCASSIVGTSGRVREQFFGPGTRLTVL.

The chain recombines TRBV19 with TRBJ1-1; possible D gene TRBD1, 5 bases. CDR1 and CDR2 from the germline V gene are LNHDA and SQIVND (reference sequence). Trimming stripped 3 bases from V and 1 base from J, with 9 bases between. The CDR3 consists of 14 residues. This CDR3 is CASSIRGPNTEAFF. The CDR3 region has the DNA TGTGCCAGTAGTATCCGGGGACCGAACACTGAAGCTTTCTTT.

The rearrangement links TRBV7-8 to TRBJ2-7; D gene unclear. The CDR3 is made up of 14 amino acids. Trimming pared 5 bases from V and 2 bases from J, leaving 13 bases between. The germline V gene encodes CDR1 SGHVS and CDR2 FQNEAQ. The CDR3 protein is CASSQPNLAYEQYF. CDR3 sequence (DNA): TGTGCCAGCAGCCAACCGAACCTCGCCTACGAGCAGTACTTC.

This clone was observed a single time. The rearrangement links TRBV4-2 to TRBJ1-6; 11 bases are shared with TRBD1. The CDR3 has 15 residues. J was trimmed by 14 bases and V by 0 bases; bases with no gene match: 6. The germline gives CDR1 LGHNA, CDR2 YNFKEQ. The CDR3 DNA sequence: TGTGCCAGCAGCCAAGAGGGGACAGGGGGGTCATCCCTCCACTTT. Translation: CASSQEGTGGSSLHF.

V gene TRBV9 combines with J gene TRBJ2-3; 7 bases are shared with TRBD2. Germline CDR1 reads SGDLS; CDR2 reads YYNGEE. This CDR3 is 15 amino acids long. Unmatched junction bases numbered 3, after V lost 0 bases and J lost 2 bases. CDR3 protein: CASSVGGRATDTQYF. CDR3 nucleotide sequence: TGTGCCAGCAGCGTAGGCGGGAGAGCCACAGATACGCAGTATTTT.

V usage is TRBV5-5 and J usage is TRBJ2-1; 8 bases are shared with TRBD2. The V gene end was trimmed by 4 bases and the J gene end by 2 bases; junction bases not matched to a gene: 5. Germline V lookup: CDR1 SGHKS, CDR2 YYEKEE (reference sequence). CDR3 length: 15 amino acids. Written as DNA, the CDR3 is TGTGCCAGCAGCCCGACTAGCGACGCCTACAATGAGCAGTTCTTC. Amino acids: CASSPTSDAYNEQFF.

The chain recombines TRBV14 with TRBJ2-4; D is possibly TRBD1 (6 bases). The CDR3 covers 13 residues. Germline V gene sequence: CDR1 SGHDN, CDR2 FVKESK. V lost 9 bases to trimming and J lost 6 bases, with 15 bases between them. CDR3 in amino acids: CASSFQGTNIQYF. CDR3 nucleotides: TGTGCCAGTTCCTTTCAGGGGACAAACATTCAGTACTTC.

This chain uses TRBV6-1 with TRBJ1-6; TRBD1 aligns across 8 bases. CDR1 MNHNS and CDR2 SASEGT come from the germline V gene. The CDR3 sequence is 14 residues long. J gave up 10 bases and V 10 bases, and 12 bases lay outside the gene matches. The CDR3 nucleotides are TGTGCCACCGCTGTCAGGGGGCTCCTGTCACCCCTCCACTTT. Amino acid sequence: CATAVRGLLSPLHF.